This T cell receptor beta chain was profiled in a study of shared clonotypes between healthy human individuals. At the level of the study: Per donor, CD8 memory used one plate, CD8 naive used two, CD4 memory used three and CD4 naive used three. Study-wide findings and caveats: With a handful of donors compared, around 5% of naive CD4 clonotypes were shared. Rarefaction demonstrated incomplete sorted-subset sequencing despite large depth. Clonotype sharing among donors was expected to depend on sequencing depth.

Notes on this clone: The target antigen is unknown.

Method: immunoSEQ multiplex PCR; TCRdb's copy keeps in-frame clones and lacks some. The top ten clones hold roughly 1.8% of a sample with roughly 680,000 clones, approximately 72% of them seen once. The V end was cut by 3 bases, the J end by 5 bases, with 15 bases between. Germline V gene data show CDR1 as SGDLS and CDR2 as YYNGEE. The length of the CDR3 is 15 residues. The specimen sequenced was memory CD4+ T cells sorted from blood. Subset reported: CD45RA-negative fraction. The TCR comes from a woman aged 25 to 39 in good health. The chain uses TRBV9 and TRBJ2-4; D ambiguous. In nucleotides, the CDR3 is TGTGCCAGCAGCGGTATAGGCGGCGTCGAAAACATTCAGTACTTC. Its translation: CASSGIGGVENIQYF.